Listed below are T cell receptor beta chains from one sample, sequenced in a study of blood T cell repertoires in COVID-19. Measured with immunoSEQ multiplex PCR; TCRdb has only the in-frame clones, and not every one. The sample lists approximately 300,000 clones; over 75% were seen once. The specimen was PBMCs or T cells enriched from blood (not recorded which). These TCRs come from a woman under 40 who had recovered from COVID-19. CDR3s leave out the opening cysteine and the closing phenylalanine or tryptophan.

J gene: TRBJ2-3
V gene: TRBV11-3
CDR3 protein: ASSLGTSGGADTQY

J gene: TRBJ1-1
V gene: TRBV5-1
CDR3 protein: ASSLEAGLNTEAF

J gene: TRBJ1-1
V gene: TRBV12-3/TRBV12-4
CDR3 protein: ASTPQGWTEAF

J gene: TRBJ2-1
V gene: TRBV7-9
CDR3 protein: ASSLGLNEQF

J gene: TRBJ1-5
V gene: TRBV7-6
CDR3 protein: ASSLRGDQPQH

J gene: TRBJ1-2
V gene: TRBV2
CDR3 protein: ASSESPEELANYGYT

J gene: TRBJ2-1
V gene: TRBV6-5
CDR3 protein: ASSYSQSGGREQF

J gene: TRBJ2-3
V gene: TRBV7-6
CDR3 protein: ASSCDREATSTDTQY

J gene: TRBJ1-1
V gene: TRBV5-1
CDR3 protein: ASSLGGEGTEAF

J gene: TRBJ1-5
V gene: TRBV30
CDR3 protein: AWSLTGGNQPQH

J gene: TRBJ1-1
V gene: TRBV7-9
CDR3 protein: ASSLRPNFRAGDTEAF

J gene: TRBJ1-1
V gene: TRBV7-9
CDR3 protein: ASSLTSDTEAF

J gene: TRBJ2-1
V gene: TRBV7-3
CDR3 protein: ASSYGQTGINEQF

J gene: TRBJ2-7
V gene: TRBV28
CDR3 protein: ASSFRGTGEYEQY

J gene: TRBJ2-7
V gene: TRBV12-3/TRBV12-4
CDR3 protein: ASESGGNEQY

J gene: TRBJ2-1
V gene: TRBV6-5
CDR3 protein: ASSYEGLGGDNEQF

J gene: TRBJ1-5
V gene: TRBV18
CDR3 protein: ASSPSRDRVQPQH

J gene: TRBJ1-2
V gene: TRBV6-5
CDR3 protein: ASRKTGPYGYT

J gene: TRBJ2-3
V gene: TRBV11-2
CDR3 protein: ASSFNSAGADTQY

J gene: TRBJ1-1
V gene: TRBV10-3
CDR3 protein: AISGTAGRNTEAF

J gene: TRBJ1-4
V gene: TRBV19
CDR3 protein: ASSNPGGALTNEKLF

J gene: TRBJ2-7
V gene: TRBV5-4
CDR3 protein: ASSADPTGTYEQY

J gene: TRBJ2-5
V gene: TRBV9
CDR3 protein: ASSVRGQETQY

J gene: TRBJ2-1
V gene: TRBV5-1
CDR3 protein: ASSTGGVNSYNEQF

J gene: TRBJ1-5
V gene: TRBV2
CDR3 protein: ASRGNRGGEPQH

J gene: TRBJ2-1
V gene: TRBV28
CDR3 protein: ASSFYRELNEQF

J gene: TRBJ1-2
V gene: TRBV11-2
CDR3 protein: ASSLEEGANYGYT

J gene: TRBJ2-3
V gene: TRBV6-2/TRBV6-3
CDR3 protein: ASSYISTDTQY

J gene: TRBJ2-3
V gene: TRBV2
CDR3 protein: ASSFGTSTTDTQY

J gene: TRBJ2-1
V gene: TRBV9
CDR3 protein: ASSIQAPSYNEQF

J gene: TRBJ1-1
V gene: TRBV6-5
CDR3 protein: ASSPGGGGAF

J gene: TRBJ1-5
V gene: TRBV6-1
CDR3 protein: ASSEAGTGNQPQH

J gene: TRBJ1-1
V gene: TRBV6-5
CDR3 protein: ASSTGTENTEAF

J gene: TRBJ2-7
V gene: TRBV2
CDR3 protein: ASSEALPGQGSSSYEQY

J gene: TRBJ1-5
V gene: TRBV5-1
CDR3 protein: ASSLDPLQGIGQPQH

J gene: TRBJ2-2
V gene: TRBV5-1
CDR3 protein: ASMAQGSHVHGELF

J gene: TRBJ2-2
V gene: TRBV5-4
CDR3 protein: ASSMGQILNTGELF

J gene: TRBJ1-1
V gene: TRBV4-1
CDR3 protein: ASSQDPRRRPNTEAF

J gene: TRBJ2-7
V gene: TRBV18
CDR3 protein: ASSPPSEGAVQY

J gene: TRBJ1-2
V gene: TRBV7-8
CDR3 protein: ASSLGQGYGYT

J gene: TRBJ1-3
V gene: TRBV30
CDR3 protein: AWQGHSGNTIY

J gene: TRBJ1-2
V gene: TRBV28
CDR3 protein: ASSGSYGYT

J gene: TRBJ1-6
V gene: TRBV12-3/TRBV12-4
CDR3 protein: ASSLETVGTLH

J gene: TRBJ2-5
V gene: TRBV28
CDR3 protein: ASSVGHRETQY

J gene: TRBJ2-2
V gene: TRBV6-5
CDR3 protein: ATRPGTGGPGELF

J gene: TRBJ2-7
V gene: TRBV13
CDR3 protein: ASSFRIPGQELYEQY

J gene: TRBJ2-7
V gene: TRBV25-1
CDR3 protein: ASSGTGRAYEQY

J gene: TRBJ2-7
V gene: TRBV10-1
CDR3 protein: ASSTGTSAYEQY

J gene: TRBJ2-7
V gene: TRBV12-5
CDR3 protein: ASGLSFLEQY

J gene: TRBJ1-3
V gene: TRBV28
CDR3 protein: ASSLAGAGNTIY

J gene: TRBJ2-5
V gene: TRBV5-1
CDR3 protein: ASSLASSNRGPETQY

J gene: TRBJ1-5
V gene: TRBV27
CDR3 protein: ASSSTYTQGKINQPQH

J gene: TRBJ2-4
V gene: TRBV5-1
CDR3 protein: ASSVGTDWAKNIQY

J gene: TRBJ1-1
V gene: TRBV10-1
CDR3 protein: ASSEATGGRNTEAF

J gene: TRBJ1-4
V gene: TRBV27
CDR3 protein: ASSPDPGVGTNEKLF

J gene: TRBJ1-1
V gene: TRBV6-6
CDR3 protein: ASRTQGDTEAF

J gene: TRBJ1-1
V gene: TRBV11-2
CDR3 protein: ASSYGTGVKNTEAF

J gene: TRBJ1-2
V gene: TRBV24-1
CDR3 protein: ATSEGTGTYGYT